This entry features one T cell receptor beta chain sequence. Its antigen is not known. The CDR3 extends over 12 amino acids. Germline lookup yields CDR1 SGHKS and CDR2 YYEKEE (reference sequence). Germline trimming cut 5 bases from V and 5 bases from J; bases unmatched to any gene: 2. PCR involved 60 Vbeta and 13 Jbeta primers. Some clones are missing from TCRdb's copy, which holds only in-frame ones; the method was immunoSEQ multiplex PCR. The data contain 130,000 or so clones, over 75% of them singletons. This entry comes from a study of cytomegalovirus exposure and HLA in healthy donors. General observations from the study: It was 150 to 200 TCR beta chains that were listed as cytomegalovirus-associated. Researchers reported in a later analysis that common viral pathogens appeared linked to several top clusters.

Sequenced material: PBMCs. The receptor's source is a woman between 40 and 50 years old in good health and CMV-seronegative. The rearrangement links TRBV5-5 to TRBJ2-3; TRBD1 matches at 7 bases. The CDR3: CASSDREDTQYF. The CDR3 nucleotides are TGTGCCAGCAGTGACAGGGAAGATACGCAGTATTTT. Full variable domain (rest looked up from reference TRBV5-5 and TRBJ2-3): DAGVTQSPTHLIKTRGQQVTLRCSPISGHKSVSWYQQVLGQGPQFIFQYYEKEERGRGNFPDRFSARQFPNYSSELNVNALLLGDSALYLCASSDREDTQYFGPGTRLTVL.